This TCR beta chain originates from a study of blood T cells in healthy people across ages. Study-level results: Strongly correlated with naive T cell percentage was TCR beta diversity. In long-lived donors, naive CD4+ cell counts and diversity exceeded those of aged donors.

With a J-beta primer mix and a sample-barcoded 5' primer, a second PCR ran roughly 6 to 12 cycles. MiXCR was run by TCRdb on the 5' RACE reads, yielding one entry per CDR3 protein. The table lists 1.5 million to 2 million distinct CDR3 sequences, over 25% of them singletons. Donors each provided about 9.5 milliliters of peripheral blood. The CDR3 is 12 residues long. Looked up from germline, CDR1 is DFQATT and CDR2 is SNEGSKA (reference sequence). Turning to this clonotype: Antigen: not known. This may be a read error, as it is one base from a much larger clone.

Sequenced material: blood. V usage is TRBV20-1 and J usage is TRBJ2-7; D is undetermined. The TCR was taken from a young woman in good health. The CDR3, as DNA: TGCAGGGCTATGGACCGCCTTGGCGAGCAGTACTTC. This encodes CRAMDRLGEQYF.